Below, 18 T cell receptor beta chains from the same sample are listed, as sequenced in a study of blood T cell repertoires in COVID-19. Repertoires were generated with immunoSEQ multiplex PCR, while TCRdb's copy carries only in-frame clones and drops some. The sample contains around 15,000 clones, around four fifths of which appear only once. The specimen was peripheral blood. These receptors came from a man aged 80 or over with active COVID-19.

This chain joins TRBV5-5 and TRBJ1-4; D not certain. V lost 7 bases to trimming and J lost 4 bases, with 11 bases between them. The V gene's germline CDR1 is SGHKS and CDR2 YYEKEE (reference sequence). The CDR3 is made up of 13 amino acids. As DNA, the CDR3 is TGTGCCAGCCGACCCGGGGTTAATGAAAAACTGTTTTTT. Translated: CASRPGVNEKLFF.

CDR3 protein: CASSLVGRNTGELFF. The CDR3 DNA is TGTGCCAGCAGCTTGGTCGGGAGGAACACCGGGGAGCTGTTTTTT. The V gene is TRBV5-6, the J gene TRBJ2-2; the D gene is possibly TRBD2 (6 bases). Germline CDR1 is SGHDT and CDR2 is YYEEEE. V was pared by 0 bases and J by 1 base, with 7 bases between. This CDR3 spans 15 amino acids.

The V call is TRBV19, the J call TRBJ1-1, with TRBD1 matching 8 bases. This CDR3 has 16 amino acids. Per germline, CDR1 LNHDA and CDR2 SQIVND (reference sequence). V lost 3 bases to trimming and J lost 4 bases; unmatched junction nucleotides: 10. The CDR3, as DNA: TGTGCCAGTAGTATTAGGGGAGACAGGGGATTCACTGAAGCTTTCTTT. Translating gives CASSIRGDRGFTEAFF.

The chain uses TRBV5-5 and TRBJ2-1; 8 bases map to TRBD2. Trimming cost V 4 bases and J 5 bases; bases outside gene matches: 11. This CDR3 contains 16 residues. Per germline, CDR1 SGHKS and CDR2 YYEKEE (reference sequence). The CDR3 sequence: CASSLPRSGSNNEQFF. As DNA, the CDR3 is TGTGCCAGCAGCCTCCCCCGGAGCGGGAGTAACAATGAGCAGTTCTTC. The variable domain in full, completed from reference TRBV5-5 and TRBJ2-1, reads DAGVTQSPTHLIKTRGQQVTLRCSPISGHKSVSWYQQVLGQGPQFIFQYYEKEERGRGNFPDRFSARQFPNYSSELNVNALLLGDSALYLCASSLPRSGSNNEQFFGPGTRLTVL.

The chain joins TRBV28 to TRBJ2-7; the D is unclear. V was cut by 2 bases and J by 0 bases, with 11 bases left in between. The CDR3 extends over 15 amino acids. Germline values: CDR1 MDHEN, CDR2 SYDVKM. This chain's CDR3 is CASSLSSSFSYEQYF. The CDR3 region has the DNA TGTGCCAGCAGTTTAAGCTCCTCCTTCTCCTACGAGCAGTACTTC.

This chain uses TRBV24-1 with TRBJ2-1, with 7 bases identical to TRBD2. CDR3 length: 18 residues. The germline V gene encodes CDR1 KGHDR and CDR2 SFDVKD. Losses at the gene ends were 4 bases for V and 3 bases for J; bases not matched to a gene: 14. CDR3 nucleotide sequence: TGTGCCACCAGTGACCCCGGGGGGTGGACAAGGGGCTACAATGAGCAGTTCTTC. This translates into CATSDPGGWTRGYNEQFF.

The rearrangement joins TRBV5-8 to TRBJ1-2; D may be TRBD1 (5 bases). The germline V gene encodes CDR1 SGHTS and CDR2 YDEGEE. With 10 bases removed from V and 2 bases from J, the gap between germline ends came to 18 bases. CDR3 length: 14 amino acids. CDR3 sequence reads: CAGGGKTLNYGYTF. CDR3 DNA: TGTGCCGGGGGAGGAAAGACCCTCAACTATGGCTACACCTTC.

The rearrangement uses TRBV6-5 and TRBJ1-5; D is possibly TRBD1 (6 bases). The CDR3 is 15 residues long. Germline V gene data show CDR1 as MNHEY and CDR2 as SVGAGI. Trimming cost V 6 bases and J 7 bases, with 19 bases left between them. The CDR3 loop is CASRPIDRLDQPQHF. As DNA, the CDR3 is TGTGCCAGCAGACCCATCGACAGGCTGGACCAGCCCCAGCATTTT.

This rearrangement joins TRBV29-1 to TRBJ1-2; the D gene is possibly TRBD1 (6 bases). The CDR3 loop spans 13 amino acids. Germline lookup yields CDR1 SQVTM and CDR2 ANQGSEA. The ends were cut back, 4 bases at V and 6 bases at J, with 15 bases in the middle. For the CDR3, the DNA is TGCAGCGTTGTTAGGGGGGGCGGGAATGGCTACACCTTC. This translates into CSVVRGGGNGYTF.

The chain joins TRBV24-1 to TRBJ2-1, with 11 positions matching TRBD2. The length of the CDR3 is 14 residues. The V segment lost 7 bases and the J segment 5 bases; nucleotides outside the gene matches: 3. Germline V gives CDR1 KGHDR, CDR2 SFDVKD. The CDR3 DNA sequence: TGTGCCACCAGCCCGGGACTAGCGGACAATGAGCAGTTCTTC. Protein sequence: CATSPGLADNEQFF.

This clone was recorded a few times. V usage is TRBV15 and J usage is TRBJ2-2, with 10 bases lining up with TRBD2. The germline V gene encodes CDR1 LNHNV and CDR2 YYDKDF (reference sequence). This CDR3 is 18 amino acids long. J was trimmed by 2 bases and V by 1 base; bases with no gene match: 7. DNA of the CDR3: TGTGCCACCAGCAGAGCCCCCAGCGGGAGGGCCAACACCGGGGAGCTGTTTTTT. Amino acid sequence: CATSRAPSGRANTGELFF.

A single count supports this clone. V and J are TRBV11-2 and TRBJ2-1; 8 bases match TRBD2. V shed 3 bases and J 4 bases; nucleotides not matched to a gene: 5. CDR3 length equals 15 residues. Germline loops: CDR1 SGHAT, CDR2 FQNNGV. The CDR3 sequence: CASSFMGLGYNEQFF. Here the CDR3 DNA reads TGTGCCAGCAGCTTTATGGGACTAGGATACAATGAGCAGTTCTTC.

The chain links TRBV28 to TRBJ1-2; 8 bases map to TRBD1. The length of the CDR3 is 15 residues. With V trimmed by 8 bases and J by 1 base, 9 bases remained unmatched. Germline loops: CDR1 MDHEN, CDR2 SYDVKM. The CDR3 spells CASGGQGWGNYGYTF. The CDR3 DNA sequence: TGTGCCAGCGGAGGACAGGGATGGGGTAACTATGGCTACACCTTC.

In its sample, this clone was seen once. This chain joins TRBV12-3 or TRBV12-4 and TRBJ2-5; no clear D. This CDR3 is built from 13 residues. The V end lost 6 bases, the J end lost 0 bases, and 8 bases lay between the germline ends. CDR3 sequence reads: CASRHPYQETQYF. In DNA form, the CDR3 reads TGTGCCAGCAGACACCCGTACCAAGAGACCCAGTACTTC.

The genes are TRBV25-1 and TRBJ1-2; 11 nucleotides line up with TRBD1. Trimming at V came to 5 bases and at J to 8 bases, leaving 7 bases not matched to a gene. Germline V lookup: CDR1 MGHDK, CDR2 SYGVNS. This CDR3 is 14 amino acids long. The CDR3: CASSPWTGGGGYTF. Here the CDR3 DNA reads TGTGCCAGCAGTCCCTGGACAGGGGGCGGCGGCTACACCTTC.

This sequence joins TRBV19 and TRBJ2-7, with TRBD1 matching 7 bases. Germline assignment: CDR1 LNHDA and CDR2 SQIVND (reference sequence). V shed 5 bases and J 0 bases; nucleotides not matched to a gene: 7. This CDR3 has 15 residues. CDR3 sequence reads: CASSAGTASSYEQYF. CDR3 coding DNA: TGTGCCAGTAGTGCCGGGACAGCGAGCTCCTACGAGCAGTACTTC.

V and J are TRBV18 and TRBJ2-5; D possibly corresponds to TRBD1 (6 bases). The CDR3 runs 15 residues. V was cut by 3 bases and J by 6 bases, with 17 bases left in between. Germline V CDR1 and CDR2: KGHSH, LQKENI. The CDR3 nucleotides read TGTGCCAGCTCACCTAGGGGACAAGGGTTTCAGACCCAGTACTTC. Translation gives CASSPRGQGFQTQYF.

The chain has TRBV6-2 or TRBV6-3 and TRBJ2-3; perhaps TRBD1 as D (5 bases). V was clipped by 6 bases and J by 1 base, with 20 bases between them. The CDR3 loop spans 17 amino acids. Per the germline V gene, CDR1 is MNHEY and CDR2 is SVGEGT. CDR3 region: CASSRDRRQIRTDTQYF. In nucleotides, the CDR3 is TGTGCCAGCAGCCGTGACCGGCGACAGATTCGCACAGATACGCAGTATTTT.